These 17 T cell receptor beta chains were sequenced from one sample in a study of T cell clonotyping in hematopoietic cell transplantation. Produced via immunoSEQ multiplex PCR; TCRdb's table is partial and in-frame only. The table lists about 12,000 clones, 80% to 95% of them singletons. The source material was peripheral blood mononuclear cells. These receptors all stem from a man in his thirties or forties in good health. Some clones in this sample may be carry-over from other donors' samples.

CDR3 sequence (DNA): TGTGCCAGCAGCGTATCTTCAGAGATGAGCTATGGCTACACCTTC. It is translated as CASSVSSEMSYGYTF. This chain connects TRBV9 to TRBJ1-2; no reliable D call. This CDR3 spans 15 amino acids. Trimming removed 1 base at V and 4 bases at J, with 14 bases between. CDR1 is SGDLS and CDR2 is YYNGEE in the germline V gene.

This clone has a single count. This CDR3 reads CAWSPIGQANQPQHF. Here the CDR3 DNA reads TGTGCCTGGAGTCCGATCGGACAGGCCAATCAGCCCCAGCATTTT. This rearrangement joins TRBV30 to TRBJ1-5, with TRBD1 matching 7 bases. CDR3 length equals 15 residues. Trimming took 2 bases from V and 3 from J; bases not matched to a gene: 7. Germline loops: CDR1 GTSNPN, CDR2 SVGIG (reference sequence).

The J gene is TRBJ1-1, the V gene TRBV2; D not certain. This CDR3 has 12 residues. Germline V gene sequence: CDR1 SNHLY, CDR2 FYNNEI. The ends were cut back, 6 bases at V and 4 bases at J, with 9 bases in the middle. CDR3 sequence: CASRGDFTEAFF. In nucleotides, the CDR3 is TGTGCCAGCAGGGGCGACTTCACTGAAGCTTTCTTT.

The gene calls are TRBV11-2 and TRBJ2-3; D perhaps matches TRBD2 (7 bases). V was clipped by 1 base and J by 4 bases, with 12 bases between them. The CDR3 runs to 15 residues. CDR1 SGHAT and CDR2 FQNNGV come from the germline V gene. The CDR3 is CASSLVGGGPDTQYF. The CDR3 bases are TGTGCCAGCAGCTTAGTAGGGGGGGGTCCAGATACGCAGTATTTT.

The chain carries TRBV6-1 and TRBJ2-1, with 9 bases identical to TRBD1. This CDR3 is 16 amino acids long. Germline V lookup: CDR1 MNHNS, CDR2 SASEGT. V was pared by 3 bases and J by 9 bases, with 12 bases of the junction left unmatched. The CDR3, as DNA: TGTGCCAGCAGTGATCCGGGACAGGGAGGTTTTAGTGAGCAGTTCTTC. It codes for CASSDPGQGGFSEQFF.

This CDR3 reads CASSQGSGRGKDTQYF. In DNA form, the CDR3 reads TGCGCCAGCAGCCAAGGTAGCGGGAGGGGTAAAGATACGCAGTATTTT. J is TRBJ2-3 and V is TRBV4-3; 11 bases match TRBD2. The CDR3 length is 16 residues. Trimming took 1 base from V and 5 from J; bases not matched to a gene: 5. From germline, CDR1 is LGHNA and CDR2 YSLEER.

The chain couples TRBV6-5 to TRBJ2-7; 8 bases are shared with TRBD2. The germline gives CDR1 MNHEY, CDR2 SVGAGI. The length of the CDR3 is 14 residues. J was trimmed by 2 bases and V by 4 bases; bases with no gene match: 4. CDR3 sequence reads: CASSFSGKAYEQYF. CDR3 sequence (DNA): TGTGCCAGCAGTTTTAGCGGGAAGGCCTACGAGCAGTACTTC.

CDR3 in DNA: TGTGCCAGCAGCTTGTCCGGGAGTTGGGGGACTGAAGCTTTCTTT. Translated, it gives CASSLSGSWGTEAFF. The chain recombines TRBV5-8 with TRBJ1-1; possible D gene TRBD1, 5 bases. Germline lookup yields CDR1 SGHTS and CDR2 YDEGEE. V was shortened by 1 base and J by 5 bases, with 15 bases between the two germline ends. The CDR3 runs to 15 residues.

The chain joins TRBV5-1 to TRBJ2-5; D might be TRBD2 (6 bases). Germline V gene data show CDR1 as SGHRS and CDR2 as YFSETQ. CDR3 size: 14 residues. V gave up 4 bases and J gave up 0 bases, with 10 bases separating them. CDR3 nucleotides: TGCGCCAGCAGCGTCGGGACTTACCAAGAGACCCAGTACTTC. Its translation is CASSVGTYQETQYF.

The genes are TRBV19 and TRBJ2-3; D gene uncertain. Germline loops: CDR1 LNHDA, CDR2 SQIVND (reference sequence). Trimming cost V 10 bases and J 4 bases, with 6 bases left between them. This CDR3 has 10 residues. CDR3 sequence reads: CATIADTQYF. CDR3 nucleotide sequence: TGTGCCACCATCGCAGATACGCAGTATTTT.

This chain connects TRBV30 to TRBJ2-2; D possibly corresponds to TRBD1 (6 bases). Trimming took off 2 bases at V and 7 bases at J, with 17 bases between the two ends. Germline values: CDR1 GTSNPN, CDR2 SVGIG (reference sequence). CDR3 length: 15 amino acids. CDR3 sequence: CAWSPGGARVGELFF. The CDR3 nucleotides are TGTGCCTGGAGTCCTGGGGGCGCAAGGGTCGGGGAGCTGTTTTTT.

The rearrangement links TRBV11-2 to TRBJ2-3; 9 bases align to TRBD2. CDR3 length: 17 amino acids. CDR1 SGHAT and CDR2 FQNNGV come from the germline V gene. With 6 bases clipped from V and 5 bases from J, the junction kept 15 bases outside the gene matches. The CDR3 loop reads CASRQQKRGALEDTQYF. In DNA form, the CDR3 reads TGTGCCAGCAGACAACAGAAGCGGGGGGCCCTCGAAGATACGCAGTATTTT.

The gene calls are TRBV2 and TRBJ1-5; no clear D gene. CDR3 length equals 14 residues. V lost 5 bases and J 0 bases, leaving 8 bases between the germline ends. The germline V gene has CDR1 SNHLY and CDR2 FYNNEI. The CDR3 DNA reads as TGTGCCAGCAGTAAACTCTATAGCAATCAGCCCCAGCATTTT. Translation: CASSKLYSNQPQHF.

The V gene is TRBV2, the J gene TRBJ2-1; 8 bases map to TRBD2. The CDR3 loop spans 14 amino acids. Germline-derived CDR1 and CDR2 are SNHLY and FYNNEI. With 7 bases clipped from V and 7 bases from J, the junction kept 9 bases outside the gene matches. The CDR3 coding sequence is TGTGCCAGCAACAAAGCGGGGGTCTTTAATGAGCAGTTCTTC. Protein: CASNKAGVFNEQFF.

The V call is TRBV9, the J call TRBJ2-6; TRBD1 aligns across 11 bases. Germline V gene sequence: CDR1 SGDLS, CDR2 YYNGEE. This CDR3 is built from 18 residues. With V trimmed by 2 bases and J by 2 bases, 6 bases remained unmatched. DNA for the CDR3: TGTGCCAGCAGCGTCTTCGGACAGGGGGCTGCTGGGGCCAACGTCCTGACTTTC. Its translation is CASSVFGQGAAGANVLTF.

The rearrangement uses TRBV10-3 and TRBJ2-6; D call uncertain. This CDR3 region has 16 residues. The V and J ends lost 6 bases and 4 bases respectively, with 16 bases between them. Germline values: CDR1 ENHRY, CDR2 SYGVKD. CDR3 sequence reads: CAISNGRAEGANVLTF. CDR3 coding DNA: TGTGCCATCAGCAACGGACGGGCTGAGGGGGCCAACGTCCTGACTTTC.

This clone showed up just a few times. The chain recombines TRBV5-1 with TRBJ2-7, with D perhaps assigned TRBD1 or TRBD2 (6 bases each). V dropped 3 bases and J dropped 4 bases, with 11 bases sitting between them. This CDR3 region has 13 residues. From germline, CDR1 is SGHRS and CDR2 YFSETQ. For the CDR3, the DNA is TGCGCCAGCAGCTGGGGGGCTGGGTACGAGCAGTACTTC. It yields the protein CASSWGAGYEQYF.